Presented here are 10 T cell receptor beta chains from one specimen sequenced in a study of OX40 agonist ivuxolimab in advanced cancers. Sequencing used immunoSEQ multiplex PCR; TCRdb keeps in-frame clones, though not all of them. This sample has about 57,000 clones, with around 87% found just once. Specimen: CD4+ or CD8+ T cells sorted from blood, collected in a trial of the OX40 agonist ivuxolimab. All receptors come from an adult with an advanced solid tumor such as melanoma, head and neck, liver or kidney cancer.

The chain joins TRBV7-9 to TRBJ1-2; tentative D call: TRBD1 (6 bases). Germline CDR1 is SEHNR and CDR2 is FQNEAQ (reference sequence). CDR3 length equals 13 residues. Trimming removed 5 bases at V and 4 bases at J, with 11 bases between. The CDR3 DNA follows: TGTGCCAGCAGCCCGGCGACAGGCTATGGCTACACCTTC. Translation: CASSPATGYGYTF.

V and J are TRBV2 and TRBJ1-5; TRBD1 matches 7 bases. Germline lookup yields CDR1 SNHLY and CDR2 FYNNEI. The CDR3 is 15 residues long. V gave up 3 bases and J gave up 4 bases; unmatched junction bases: 6. The CDR3 DNA reads as TGTGCCAGCAGTGAGTTGGCGGGACAGAATCAGCCCCAGCATTTT. Amino acids: CASSELAGQNQPQHF.

The rearrangement uses TRBV4-1 and TRBJ2-3; 13 nucleotides line up with TRBD2. This CDR3 has 18 residues. V dropped 6 bases and J dropped 0; count of bases not matched to a gene: 9. Germline lookup yields CDR1 MGHRA and CDR2 YSYEKL. The DNA for the CDR3 is TGCGCCAGCAGAGTGGGACTAGCGGGGCCCCTGAGCACAGATACGCAGTATTTT. Encoded protein: CASRVGLAGPLSTDTQYF.

CDR3 sequence: CASSLGYEQYF. The CDR3 bases are TGTGCCAGCAGTTTAGGTTACGAGCAGTACTTC. The rearrangement joins TRBV6-5 to TRBJ2-7; D gene ambiguous. The V end was cut by 4 bases, the J end by 4 bases, with 5 bases between. The CDR3 is made up of 11 amino acids. The V gene's germline CDR1 is MNHEY and CDR2 SVGAGI.

For this clone: The conserved closing phenylalanine or tryptophan is absent in this CDR3, likely reflecting a read error. No DNA is shown, since the ends of the CDR3 on it are uncertain; the CDR3 is the one TCRdb lists. V is TRBV6-6 and J is TRBJ2-7; the D segment call TRBD2 is taken from the table without a DNA check. Termini included, the CDR3 measures 13 amino acids. Germline CDR1 MNHNY, CDR2 SVGAGI (reference sequence). The CDR3: CASSYSGTSGLDS.

The V gene is TRBV30, the J gene TRBJ2-5; 9 bases match TRBD2. This CDR3 has 14 amino acids. Trimming cost V 4 bases and J 4 bases; bases outside gene matches: 7. Looked up from germline, CDR1 is GTSNPN and CDR2 is SVGIG (reference sequence). The CDR3 reads CAWTAGGPSETQYF. CDR3 in DNA: TGTGCCTGGACAGCGGGGGGCCCCTCAGAGACCCAGTACTTC.

The chain links TRBV11-2 to TRBJ2-1; 8 bases match TRBD2. This CDR3 region has 16 residues. Germline V gene data show CDR1 as SGHAT and CDR2 as FQNNGV. V lost 5 bases to trimming and J lost 4 bases; unmatched junction nucleotides: 10. In DNA, the CDR3 is TGTGCCAGCAGCGCTCAAGGACTAGCAGTTTACAATGAGCAGTTCTTC. Translation: CASSAQGLAVYNEQFF.

This sequence joins TRBV6-5 and TRBJ1-5; D gene unclear. The V end lost 7 bases, the J end lost 1 base, and 8 bases lay between the germline ends. This CDR3 has 13 residues. Germline V gives CDR1 MNHEY, CDR2 SVGAGI. The CDR3 DNA is TGTGCCAGCACCTTACAAAGCAATCAGCCCCAGCATTTT. Translated, it gives CASTLQSNQPQHF.

The rearrangement joins TRBV5-1 to TRBJ2-7; D is perhaps TRBD2 (6 bases). This CDR3 comprises 15 residues. The germline CDR1 and CDR2 sequences are SGHRS and YFSETQ. V gave up 5 bases and J gave up 5 bases, with 20 bases separating them. CDR3 in amino acids: CASSKVAAYADEQYF. For the CDR3, the DNA is TGCGCCAGCAGTAAAGTAGCGGCTTACGCGGACGAGCAGTACTTC.

The chain combines TRBV28 with TRBJ2-3; no definite D call. CDR3 length equals 14 residues. V was trimmed by 6 bases and J by 5 bases, leaving 15 bases between them. The germline CDR1 and CDR2 sequences are MDHEN and SYDVKM. The CDR3 DNA reads TGTGCCAGCAGATTGCACAGTAAAGTAGATACGCAGTATTTT. Translation: CASRLHSKVDTQYF.